This T cell receptor beta chain was documented in a study of cytotoxic CD8 clonotypes in ibrutinib-treated CLL. Study-wide findings and caveats: Having risen at ibrutinib response, clonality had fallen back toward baseline by progression.

Assay: immunoSEQ multiplex PCR; the TCRdb copy retains only in-frame clones and omits some. In the table there are approximately 45,000 clones, 50% to 75% of which are singletons. Germline trimming cut 0 bases from V and 0 bases from J; bases unmatched to any gene: 4. The germline V gene encodes CDR1 SGHNT and CDR2 YYREEE (reference sequence). CDR3 length equals 16 residues. This clone has only one observation. Its antigen is unidentified. Genomic DNA (roughly 2.2 micrograms) was obtained from cryopreserved PBMCs for construction of TCR beta libraries. The chain employs TRBV5-4 and TRBJ1-2, with 8 bases fitting TRBD1. The input for sequencing was PBMCs, taken after 24 months of ibrutinib treatment. The receptor was derived from a human donor with chronic lymphocytic leukemia. CDR3 sequence (DNA): TGTGCCAGCAGCTTGGCAGGGGGCAACGCTAACTATGGCTACACCTTC. This translates into CASSLAGGNANYGYTF.